One and the same sample provided the 2 T cell receptor beta chains below, sequenced in a study of T cell responses to AZD1222 COVID-19 vaccine. TCRdb's copy holds only in-frame clones and misses some; the assay was immunoSEQ multiplex PCR. The data show fewer than 200,000 clones, with around 88% seen just once and under 14% held by the top ten. Sequenced material: peripheral blood, taken 28 days after the second AZD1222 dose. These receptors came from an adult who received the AZD1222 COVID-19 vaccine.

The chain joins TRBV5-6 to TRBJ2-3; D might be TRBD2 (5 bases). The germline gives CDR1 SGHDT, CDR2 YYEEEE. The V end was cut by 3 bases, the J end by 2 bases, with 10 bases between. CDR3 size: 14 residues. Written as DNA, the CDR3 is TGTGCCAGCAGCTCCGGACTGATCACAGATACGCAGTATTTT. This sequence encodes CASSSGLITDTQYF.

CDR3: CASSQGTGIANYGYTF. The CDR3 DNA sequence: TGCGCCAGCAGCCAAGGGACAGGGATTGCTAACTATGGCTACACCTTC. The chain combines TRBV5-1 with TRBJ1-2; 9 bases line up with TRBD1. Germline loops: CDR1 SGHRS, CDR2 YFSETQ. The CDR3 consists of 16 residues. The V segment lost 4 bases and the J segment 0 bases; nucleotides outside the gene matches: 7.